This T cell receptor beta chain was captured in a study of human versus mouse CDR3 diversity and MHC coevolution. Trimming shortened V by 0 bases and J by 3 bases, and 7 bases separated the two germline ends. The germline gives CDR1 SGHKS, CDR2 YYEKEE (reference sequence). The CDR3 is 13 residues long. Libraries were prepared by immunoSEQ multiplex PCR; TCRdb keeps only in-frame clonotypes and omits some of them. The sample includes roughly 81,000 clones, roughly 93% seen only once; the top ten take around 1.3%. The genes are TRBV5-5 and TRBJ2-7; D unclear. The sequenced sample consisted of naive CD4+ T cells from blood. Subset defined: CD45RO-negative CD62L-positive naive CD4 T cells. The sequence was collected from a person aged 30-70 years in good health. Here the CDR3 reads CASSLGPGYEQYF. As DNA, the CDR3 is TGTGCCAGCAGCTTGGGGCCGGGCTACGAGCAGTACTTC.